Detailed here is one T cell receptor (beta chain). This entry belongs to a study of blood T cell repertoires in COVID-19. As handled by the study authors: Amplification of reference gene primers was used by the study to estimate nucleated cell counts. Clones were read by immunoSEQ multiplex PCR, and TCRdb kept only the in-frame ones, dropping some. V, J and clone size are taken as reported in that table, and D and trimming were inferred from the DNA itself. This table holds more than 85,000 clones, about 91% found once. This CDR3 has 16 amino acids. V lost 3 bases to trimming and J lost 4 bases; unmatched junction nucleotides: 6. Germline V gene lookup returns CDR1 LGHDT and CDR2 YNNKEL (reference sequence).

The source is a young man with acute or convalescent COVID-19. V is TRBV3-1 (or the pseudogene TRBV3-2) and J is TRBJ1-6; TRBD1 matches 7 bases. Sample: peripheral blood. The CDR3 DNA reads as TGTGCCAGCAGCCAGCCGACAGGGCCTTATAATTCACCCCTCCACTTT. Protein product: CASSQPTGPYNSPLHF.